This TCR beta chain emerged from a study of T cells in localized non-small cell lung cancer. Unmatched junction bases numbered 4, after V lost 6 bases and J lost 4 bases. Germline CDR1 and CDR2: MNHEY and SVGAGI. This CDR3 has 15 residues. Some clones are missing from TCRdb's copy, which holds only in-frame ones; the method was immunoSEQ multiplex PCR. This table holds about 78,000 clones, around four fifths found once. This specimen was peripheral blood, taken before any cancer treatment. The genes are TRBV6-5 and TRBJ1-3, with TRBD1 matching 12 bases. The receptor was isolated from a man between 40 and 69 years old with stage I lung adenocarcinoma. This CDR3 reads CASSRDRGPGNTIYF. CDR3 bases: TGTGCCAGCAGCCGGGACAGGGGGCCCGGAAACACCATATATTTT.